In its sample, the clone carrying this TCR beta chain was seen a few times. This sample was taken from a study of blood T cell repertoires in COVID-19. On the study more broadly: Samples representing acute and convalescent COVID-19 were sourced from the United States, Italy and Spain. In each case, the material was cDNA or gDNA derived from T cells, B-cell-depleted T cells, or PBMCs.

Authors' methods: Reference gene primers were amplified, and this amplification served to estimate nucleated cell counts. Clones were sequenced by immunoSEQ multiplex PCR, and TCRdb holds only the in-frame ones, with some missing. V and J calls and clone size follow that table, whereas D and trimming were derived from the DNA. The sample lists around 290,000 clones; 75% to 90% were seen once. Recruited during active infection, patients (from Seattle) were subsequently followed longitudinally. V shed 3 bases and J shed 0 bases, with 11 bases lying between them. CDR1 is SGHVS and CDR2 is FQNEAQ in the germline V gene. The CDR3 has 16 residues.

The sample taken for sequencing was peripheral blood. The chain links TRBV7-8 to TRBJ2-2; D is perhaps TRBD2 (5 bases). This sequence originates from a woman in her 70s with COVID-19, enrolled during active disease. This chain's CDR3 is CASSFGRETNTGELFF. DNA for the CDR3: TGTGCCAGCAGCTTTGGCCGGGAAACGAACACCGGGGAGCTGTTTTTT. Based on the CDR3 plus reference TRBV7-8 and TRBJ2-2, the full variable domain is GAGVSQSPRYKVAKRGQDVALRCDPISGHVSLFWYQQALGQGPEFLTYFQNEAQLDKSGLPSDRFFAERPEGSVSTLKIQRTQQEDSAVYLCASSFGRETNTGELFFGEGSRLTVL.